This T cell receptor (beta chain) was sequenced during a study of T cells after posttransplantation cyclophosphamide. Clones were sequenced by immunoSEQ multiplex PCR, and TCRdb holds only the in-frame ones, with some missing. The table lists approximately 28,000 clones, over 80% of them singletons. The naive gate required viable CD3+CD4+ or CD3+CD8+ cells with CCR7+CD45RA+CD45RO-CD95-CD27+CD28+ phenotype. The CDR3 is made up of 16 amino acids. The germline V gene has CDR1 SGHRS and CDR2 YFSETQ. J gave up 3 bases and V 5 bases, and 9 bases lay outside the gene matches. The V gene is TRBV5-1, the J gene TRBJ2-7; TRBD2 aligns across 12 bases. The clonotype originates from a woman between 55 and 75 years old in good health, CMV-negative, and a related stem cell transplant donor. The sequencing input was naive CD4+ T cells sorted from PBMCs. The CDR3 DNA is TGCGCCAGCAGACGACTAGCGGGAGCGAGCTTCTACGAGCAGTACTTC. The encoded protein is CASRRLAGASFYEQYF. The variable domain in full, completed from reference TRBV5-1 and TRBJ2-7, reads KAGVTQTPRYLIKTRGQQVTLSCSPISGHRSVSWYQQTPGQGLQFLFEYFSETQRNKGNFPGRFSGRQFSNSRSEMNVSTLELGDSALYLCASRRLAGASFYEQYFGPGTRLTVT.